The 21 T cell receptor beta chains reported below all come from one sample, sequenced in a study of spatial heterogeneity in lung cancer. In TCRdb, the 5' RACE reads were re-called with MiXCR into one record per CDR3 protein. The repertoire holds under 150,000 distinct CDR3 sequences, with about 10% as singletons. Time point defined: blood at routine non-recurrence follow-up after resection. The sample consisted of PBMCs, taken at follow-up. The receptors here all came from a female donor with early-stage non-small cell lung cancer.

This clonotype was picked up many times. The gene calls are TRBV7-2 and TRBJ1-1; D unresolved. The V end lost 4 bases, the J end lost 5 bases, and 11 bases lay between the germline ends. This CDR3 has 13 residues. The germline gives CDR1 SGHTA, CDR2 FQGNSA. CDR3 sequence: CASSYSLSTEAFF. The CDR3 bases are TGTGCCAGCAGCTACTCCTTGAGTACTGAAGCTTTCTTT. The full variable domain, its missing parts supplied by reference TRBV7-2 and TRBJ1-1, is GAGVSQSPSNKVTEKGKDVELRCDPISGHTALYWYRQSLGQGLEFLIYFQGNSAPDKSGLPSDRFSAERTGGSVSTLTIQRTQQEDSAVYLCASSYSLSTEAFFGQGTRLTVV.

In this sample, this clonotype turned up a few times. The chain links TRBV20-1 to TRBJ1-5; 7 nucleotides match TRBD1. CDR1 and CDR2 from the germline V gene are DFQATT and SNEGSKA (reference sequence). The CDR3 spans 16 residues. V shed 3 bases, J shed 6 bases, and the junction held 14 bases outside the gene matches. In DNA form, the CDR3 reads TGCAGTGCTAGTCCCATTGGGACAGCTCAGAGTCAGCCCCAGCATTTT. Protein sequence: CSASPIGTAQSQPQHF.

This clonotype was picked up a small number of times. V gene TRBV6-1 combines with J gene TRBJ1-1; maybe TRBD1 (6 bases). Trimming removed 6 bases from V and 9 bases from J, with 14 bases in between. The CDR3 has 12 amino acids. Per germline, CDR1 MNHNS and CDR2 SASEGT. In DNA, the CDR3 is TGTGCCAGCAGCCTGGGGGCAGCTCAAGCTTTCTTT. Protein sequence: CASSLGAAQAFF.

A few counts support this clonotype. The J gene is TRBJ2-1, the V gene TRBV27, with 9 bases identical to TRBD2. The CDR3 sequence is 17 residues long. The J segment lost 3 bases and the V segment lost 4 bases, leaving 10 bases of the junction unmatched. Per the germline V gene, CDR1 is MNHEY and CDR2 is SMNVEV (reference sequence). CDR3 nucleotides: TGTGCCAGCAGTTCCCGAGCGGCTAGCGGGAACTACAATGAGCAGTTCTTC. This sequence encodes CASSSRAASGNYNEQFF.

The chain is built from TRBV7-8 and TRBJ2-3, with D possibly TRBD1 on 5 matching bases. Germline loops: CDR1 SGHVS, CDR2 FQNEAQ. V dropped 2 bases and J dropped 5 bases, with 14 bases sitting between them. This CDR3 contains 15 residues. The CDR3 DNA sequence: TGTGCCAGCAGCTTATCTCAGGGTATGAGAGATACGCAGTATTTT. Encoded protein: CASSLSQGMRDTQYF.

This clonotype showed up just a few times. The chain carries TRBV6-1 and TRBJ2-7; D is ambiguous. Germline CDR1 reads MNHNS; CDR2 reads SASEGT. V lost 3 bases and J lost 2, with 8 bases in between. The CDR3 is 13 residues long. The chain's CDR3 is CASSEAGTYEQYF. The CDR3 region has the DNA TGTGCCAGCAGTGAGGCAGGTACCTACGAGCAGTACTTC.

CDR3 sequence reads: CASSQTTMNTEAFF. In nucleotides, the CDR3 is TGTGCCAGCAGCCAGACAACTATGAACACTGAAGCTTTCTTT. This chain joins TRBV6-5 and TRBJ1-1; D is ambiguous. The CDR3 covers 14 residues. The germline V gene has CDR1 MNHEY and CDR2 SVGAGI. Trimming pared 6 bases from V and 0 bases from J, leaving 11 bases between.

This clonotype has a count of ten or more. The rearrangement links TRBV28 to TRBJ2-3; D may be TRBD2 (6 bases). The CDR3 sequence is 13 residues long. Germline CDR1 and CDR2: MDHEN and SYDVKM. V dropped 7 bases and J dropped 0 bases, with 8 bases sitting between them. The CDR3 region is CASNAGSTDTQYF. The CDR3 coding sequence is TGTGCCAGCAACGCGGGAAGCACAGATACGCAGTATTTT.

V gene TRBV6-2 or TRBV6-3 combines with J gene TRBJ2-1; TRBD2 matches at 15 bases. CDR1 MNHEY and CDR2 SVGEGT come from the germline V gene. CDR3 length equals 13 residues. With 5 bases clipped from V and 13 bases from J, the junction kept 3 bases outside the gene matches. The CDR3 DNA is TGTGCCAGCAGTGCGGGACTAGCGGGAGGTCAGTTCTTC. Protein: CASSAGLAGGQFF.

This clonotype appeared many times. The rearrangement joins TRBV5-1 to TRBJ1-1, with 9 bases that match TRBD1. CDR3 size: 17 residues. Germline assignment: CDR1 SGHRS and CDR2 YFSETQ. Trimming removed 4 bases from V and 0 bases from J; junction bases left unmatched: 10. CDR3 nucleotide sequence: TGCGCCAGCAGCAGACGTACAGGGGGCACCATGAACACTGAAGCTTTCTTT. Residues: CASSRRTGGTMNTEAFF.

This clonotype was seen repeatedly, ten times or more. CDR3 protein: CASSPGRLAGVGDTQYF. The CDR3 DNA reads TGCGCCAGCAGCCCCGGTCGTCTAGCGGGAGTCGGGGATACGCAGTATTTT. This chain joins TRBV5-1 and TRBJ2-3; 10 bases agree with TRBD2. The CDR3 is 17 residues long. Germline V gives CDR1 SGHRS, CDR2 YFSETQ. Trimming at V came to 4 bases and at J to 6 bases, leaving 14 bases not matched to a gene.

The rearrangement joins TRBV7-3 to TRBJ2-1; 12 bases line up with TRBD2. Germline V gives CDR1 SGHTA, CDR2 FQGTGA. V lost 6 bases, J lost 7 bases, and 16 bases stayed unmatched. The CDR3 contains 18 residues. The CDR3 spells CASSPSSGRAPFRNEQFF. The CDR3 bases are TGTGCCAGCAGTCCTTCTAGCGGGAGGGCCCCTTTTAGGAATGAGCAGTTCTTC.

This clonotype was found a few times. The gene calls are TRBV27 and TRBJ2-1; TRBD2 agrees at 10 bases. Germline V gene lookup returns CDR1 MNHEY and CDR2 SMNVEV (reference sequence). This CDR3 has 15 residues. V gave up 6 bases and J gave up 7 bases; unmatched junction bases: 9. CDR3: CASRESGRVKNEQFF. CDR3 bases: TGTGCCAGCAGGGAGAGCGGGAGGGTTAAAAATGAGCAGTTCTTC.

This chain links TRBV10-3 with TRBJ2-1; the D is unclear. Germline-derived CDR1 and CDR2 are ENHRY and SYGVKD. The CDR3 totals 11 residues. Trimming removed 6 bases at V and 5 bases at J, with 5 bases between. Written as DNA, the CDR3 is TGTGCCATCAGAAGAAACAATGAGCAGTTCTTC. It specifies CAIRRNNEQFF.

Only a few counts were recorded for this clonotype. The chain couples TRBV19 to TRBJ1-3; no clear D. Germline-derived CDR1 and CDR2 are LNHDA and SQIVND (reference sequence). Trimming shortened V by 3 bases and J by 0 bases, and 3 bases separated the two germline ends. CDR3 size: 13 residues. The CDR3 DNA reads TGTGCCAGTAGTATCGACTCTGGAAACACCATATATTTT. Amino acids: CASSIDSGNTIYF.

The rearrangement joins TRBV3-1 to TRBJ2-3; 12 bases are a match to TRBD2. This CDR3 spans 15 amino acids. Germline CDR1 LGHDT, CDR2 YNNKEL (reference sequence). Unmatched junction bases numbered 3, after V lost 3 bases and J lost 5 bases. The CDR3 coding sequence is TGTGCCAGCAGCCAGACTAGCGGGAGAGAAGATACGCAGTATTTT. It yields the protein CASSQTSGREDTQYF.

J is TRBJ2-3 and V is TRBV7-9; D not certain. The germline V and J ends were trimmed by 2 bases and 4 bases, with 7 bases remaining between them. Germline values: CDR1 SEHNR, CDR2 FQNEAQ (reference sequence). There are 13 residues in the CDR3. The CDR3 nucleotides are TGTGCCAGCAGCTTATTCGGAGCAGATACGCAGTATTTT. This gives the protein CASSLFGADTQYF.

V usage is TRBV5-1 and J usage is TRBJ2-7; a possible D gene is TRBD1 (6 bases). The ends were cut back, 2 bases at V and 2 bases at J, with 14 bases in the middle. The CDR3 extends over 15 amino acids. Germline V gene data show CDR1 as SGHRS and CDR2 as YFSETQ. The CDR3 nucleotides read TGCGCCAGCAGCTTTGGACAGACTCCGGCCTACGAGCAGTACTTC. Amino acids: CASSFGQTPAYEQYF.

V usage is TRBV30 and J usage is TRBJ1-4, with D tentatively TRBD1 (6 bases). CDR1 and CDR2 (germline): GTSNPN, SVGIG (reference sequence). The CDR3 extends over 14 amino acids. Trimming removed 4 bases from V and 7 bases from J, with 16 bases in between. The CDR3 spells CAWTEGTLREKLFF. The CDR3 DNA is TGTGCCTGGACCGAGGGGACATTACGTGAAAAACTGTTTTTT.

V gene TRBV6-6 combines with J gene TRBJ2-2; no reliable D call. Germline-derived CDR1 and CDR2 are MNHNY and SVGAGI (reference sequence). The CDR3 contains 13 residues. Trimming removed 2 bases at V and 7 bases at J, with 8 bases between. Here the CDR3 reads CASSYGWIGELFF. The CDR3 nucleotides are TGTGCCAGCAGTTACGGGTGGATCGGGGAGCTGTTTTTT.

V is TRBV5-1 and J is TRBJ2-3; D ambiguous. Germline CDR1 is SGHRS and CDR2 is YFSETQ. V lost 5 bases, J lost 3 bases, and 13 bases lay in between. This CDR3 region has 14 residues. Here the CDR3 reads CASSSVSGTDTQYF. For the CDR3, the DNA is TGCGCCAGCAGTTCAGTAAGTGGAACAGATACGCAGTATTTT.